The source of this T cell receptor beta chain is a study of blood T cells in healthy people across ages. Primed by a sample-barcoded 5' primer and a J-beta primer mix, a second PCR proceeded for about 6 to 12 cycles. TCRdb redid the calling of the 5' RACE reads with MiXCR, one entry per CDR3 protein. The data show roughly 500,000 distinct CDR3 sequences, roughly a quarter seen once. Notes on the study in general: PBMCs were not sorted, which prevented a conclusive comparison of naive versus antigen-experienced cells. Estimated diversity across one million T cells was deemed an underestimate.

Deletions cut 7 bases from V and 3 bases from J, with 14 bases between. This CDR3 comprises 13 residues. The germline gives CDR1 SGHRS, CDR2 YFSETQ. Points on this clonotype: Its antigen remains unknown.

This TCR was sampled from a woman aged 70-85 years in good health. The chain employs TRBV5-1 and TRBJ2-7; D possibly corresponds to TRBD1 (7 bases). The specimen was blood. The CDR3 DNA follows: TGCGCCAGCCGGAGGGACAGATACTACGAGCAGTACTTC. This encodes CASRRDRYYEQYF.